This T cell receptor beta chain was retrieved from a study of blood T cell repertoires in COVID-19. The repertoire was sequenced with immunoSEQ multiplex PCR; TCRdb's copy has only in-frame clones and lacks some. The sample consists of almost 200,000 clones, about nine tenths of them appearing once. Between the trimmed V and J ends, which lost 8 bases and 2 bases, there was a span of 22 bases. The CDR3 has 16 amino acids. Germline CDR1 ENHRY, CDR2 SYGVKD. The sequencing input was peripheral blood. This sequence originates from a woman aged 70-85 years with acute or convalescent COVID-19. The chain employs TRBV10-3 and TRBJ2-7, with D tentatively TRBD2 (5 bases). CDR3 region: CAIRARAASPTYEQYF. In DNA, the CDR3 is TGTGCCATCCGGGCAAGAGCGGCCTCCCCAACCTACGAGCAGTACTTC.